The entry that follows covers one TCR beta chain sequence. This entry comes from a study of shared clonotypes between healthy human individuals. The donors were adults (healthy and HIV-negative) with no recent acute infections or vaccinations. Subsets obtained from CD4+ cells comprised CD45RA+ naive and CD45RA-negative memory cells. Germline loops: CDR1 LNHNV, CDR2 YYDKDF (reference sequence). V lost 1 base and J lost 6, with 10 bases in between. CDR3 length equals 13 residues. Sequencing was performed with immunoSEQ multiplex PCR; in TCRdb, only in-frame clones are kept and a portion is missing. The sample lists millions of clones, 85% to 95% seen once, with more than 0.1% in the top ten.

The clonotype was recovered from a man between 18 and 29 years old in good health. The sample comprised naive CD4+ T cells sorted from blood. Subset specified: CD45RA+ positively selected. The gene calls are TRBV15 and TRBJ2-7; D gene uncertain. For the CDR3, the DNA is TGTGCCACCAGCAGAGTGTCCGGCTCCGAGCAGTACTTC. Its protein product is CATSRVSGSEQYF.